One sample yielded the 20 T cell receptor beta chains listed below, sequenced in a study of CD8 T cells in ankylosing spondylitis. These receptors' antigens are unknown. The study, taken as a whole, reports: Ankylosing spondylitis blood appeared to be characterized by a TCR beta motif of about 8 highly homologous variants.

From the 5' RACE reads, TCRdb called clonotypes with MiXCR, one entry per CDR3 protein. The sample contains approximately 300,000 distinct CDR3 sequences, less than 9.5% of which appear only once. The specimen sequenced was blood, either unsorted or a sorted T cell fraction (not recorded which). The receptor set was obtained from a male donor with ankylosing spondylitis.

In its sample, this clonotype was seen a few times. The gene calls are TRBV2 and TRBJ2-3; possibly TRBD2 for D (5 bases). The CDR3 has 13 residues. Between the trimmed V and J ends, which lost 6 bases and 3 bases, there was a span of 10 bases. CDR1 and CDR2 from the germline V gene are SNHLY and FYNNEI. This CDR3 is CASSGETTDTQYF. The CDR3, as DNA: TGTGCCAGCAGCGGGGAGACAACAGATACGCAGTATTTT.

There are many counts of this clonotype. The chain links TRBV20-1 to TRBJ1-5; possibly TRBD1 for D (5 bases). With 4 bases removed from V and 6 bases from J, the gap between germline ends came to 16 bases. CDR1 and CDR2 (germline): DFQATT, SNEGSKA (reference sequence). CDR3 size: 14 residues. CDR3: CSATRDGGGQPQHF. The CDR3 nucleotides are TGCAGTGCTACGAGGGACGGTGGGGGTCAGCCCCAGCATTTT.

This clonotype occurred a few times. This chain connects TRBV6-5 to TRBJ2-7; TRBD2 agrees at 7 bases. Germline CDR1 MNHEY, CDR2 SVGAGI. This CDR3 spans 17 amino acids. The V segment lost 2 bases and the J segment 2 bases; nucleotides outside the gene matches: 12. The CDR3 region has the DNA TGTGCCAGCAGTTACCTGGGGCTAGCGGACCGGCCCTACGAGCAGTACTTC. Its protein is CASSYLGLADRPYEQYF.

This clonotype has a handful of counts. The rearrangement joins TRBV20-1 to TRBJ1-5; D call uncertain. This CDR3 spans 12 amino acids. Germline lookup yields CDR1 DFQATT and CDR2 SNEGSKA (reference sequence). V was shortened by 6 bases and J by 0 bases, with 6 bases between the two germline ends. Here the CDR3 reads CSAGFSNQPQHF. The DNA of the CDR3 is TGCAGTGCAGGGTTTAGCAATCAGCCCCAGCATTTT.

The V and J genes are TRBV5-1 and TRBJ2-2; 12 nucleotides line up with TRBD2. CDR3 length: 15 residues. Trimming at V came to 9 bases and at J to 4 bases, leaving 7 bases not matched to a gene. Germline assignment: CDR1 SGHRS and CDR2 YFSETQ. In DNA, the CDR3 is TGCGCCACTTCACTAGCGGGAGGTCGCACCGGGGAGCTGTTTTTT. Encoded protein: CATSLAGGRTGELFF.

The V gene is TRBV5-1, the J gene TRBJ2-7; 8 bases map to TRBD2. Germline V gene data show CDR1 as SGHRS and CDR2 as YFSETQ. The CDR3 consists of 15 residues. J was trimmed by 6 bases and V by 0 bases; bases with no gene match: 8. The CDR3 loop is CASSLAEAGGVEQYF. CDR3 in DNA: TGCGCCAGCAGCTTGGCCGAGGCGGGAGGAGTCGAGCAGTACTTC.

The chain uses TRBV7-9 and TRBJ2-7; TRBD1 is a possible D gene (6 bases). Germline V CDR1 and CDR2: SEHNR, FQNEAQ (reference sequence). The CDR3 sequence is 15 residues long. V lost 5 bases and J 3 bases, leaving 17 bases between the germline ends. The CDR3 DNA follows: TGTGCCAGCAGCCTTCAGGGGTCCAGCTACTACGAGCAGTACTTC. It is translated as CASSLQGSSYYEQYF.

This rearrangement joins TRBV2 to TRBJ2-3; D perhaps matches TRBD1 (6 bases). The germline gives CDR1 SNHLY, CDR2 FYNNEI. V lost 6 bases, J lost 2 bases, and 15 bases lay in between. The CDR3 runs to 15 residues. For the CDR3, the DNA is TGTGCCAGCAGGCCTTACAGGGTCCCCACAGATACGCAGTATTTT. Its protein is CASRPYRVPTDTQYF.

This chain uses TRBV19 with TRBJ2-7; no firm D call. The germline V and J ends were trimmed by 0 bases and 6 bases, with 6 bases remaining between them. Germline CDR1 is LNHDA and CDR2 is SQIVND (reference sequence). The CDR3 loop spans 12 amino acids. The CDR3 bases are TGTGCCAGTAGTATAGATCTTGGCGAGCAGTACTTC. Its translation: CASSIDLGEQYF.

This chain uses TRBV2 with TRBJ2-7; maybe TRBD1 (5 bases). Trimming stripped 4 bases from V and 1 base from J, with 14 bases between. The length of the CDR3 is 15 residues. CDR1 is SNHLY, CDR2 FYNNEI, per germline. This chain's CDR3 is CASSAIRVPSYEQYF. The CDR3 coding sequence is TGTGCCAGCAGTGCAATCAGGGTCCCTTCCTACGAGCAGTACTTC.

The chain carries TRBV29-1 and TRBJ1-2, with D uncertain. The ends were cut back, 3 bases at V and 2 bases at J, with 4 bases in the middle. CDR3 length equals 11 residues. Germline CDR1 reads SQVTM; CDR2 reads ANQGSEA. The CDR3 DNA reads TGCAGCGTTGAGGCCAACTATGGCTACACCTTC. Its protein is CSVEANYGYTF.

This clonotype was seen a few times. J is TRBJ2-1 and V is TRBV20-1; D perhaps matches TRBD2 (6 bases). V lost 1 base and J 6 bases, leaving 19 bases between the germline ends. The CDR3 has 16 amino acids. Germline V gene data show CDR1 as DFQATT and CDR2 as SNEGSKA (reference sequence). The CDR3 here is CSARGSIADARNEQFF. CDR3 nucleotides: TGCAGTGCTAGAGGGTCGATAGCGGACGCTCGCAATGAGCAGTTCTTC.

This clonotype was observed many times. The V call is TRBV20-1, the J call TRBJ1-6, with no clear D. Trimming pared 1 base from V and 5 bases from J, leaving 9 bases between. The CDR3 has 14 amino acids. Germline V gene data show CDR1 as DFQATT and CDR2 as SNEGSKA (reference sequence). The CDR3 sequence: CSARVEVDNSPLHF. The CDR3 coding sequence is TGCAGTGCTAGAGTGGAGGTGGATAATTCACCCCTCCACTTT.

This clonotype was picked up many times. This chain uses TRBV6-1 with TRBJ2-1; 8 bases agree with TRBD1. The junction had 13 bases not matched to a gene; V was cut back by 6 bases and J by 9 bases. The length of the CDR3 is 15 residues. The germline V gene has CDR1 MNHNS and CDR2 SASEGT. CDR3 DNA sequence: TGTGCCAGCAGCCGTGTAGGACAGGGAGGTGGTGAGCAGTTCTTC. Translation: CASSRVGQGGGEQFF.

In this sample, this clonotype turned up a few times. The gene calls are TRBV5-6 and TRBJ2-3; a weak D match, TRBD2 (6 bases). Trimming left V 1 base short and J 4 bases short, with 10 bases between. The CDR3 loop spans 14 amino acids. Germline V CDR1 and CDR2: SGHDT, YYEEEE. The CDR3: CASSLPGVSDTQYF. CDR3 sequence (DNA): TGTGCCAGCAGCTTGCCGGGAGTCTCAGATACGCAGTATTTT. Filled out from reference TRBV5-6 and TRBJ2-3, the complete variable domain reads DAGVTQSPTHLIKTRGQQVTLRCSPKSGHDTVSWYQQALGQGPQFIFQYYEEEERQRGNFPDRFSGHQFPNYSSELNVNALLLGDSALYLCASSLPGVSDTQYFGPGTRLTVL.

This clonotype was recorded many times. The V call is TRBV3-1, the J call TRBJ2-7; TRBD1 matches at 8 bases. After removal of 3 bases from V and 3 bases from J, the junction contained 10 bases not matched to a gene. Germline V gives CDR1 LGHDT, CDR2 YNNKEL (reference sequence). This CDR3 is built from 16 residues. Here the CDR3 reads CASSQSFQGAYYEQYF. The CDR3 DNA is TGTGCCAGCAGCCAGTCGTTCCAGGGGGCATACTACGAGCAGTACTTC.

The rearrangement uses TRBV7-2 and TRBJ2-3; 7 bases match TRBD2. The CDR3 loop spans 19 amino acids. CDR1 is SGHTA, CDR2 FQGNSA, per germline. The V gene end was trimmed by 0 bases and the J gene end by 1 base; junction bases not matched to a gene: 13. The CDR3: CASSLAPPGGRRGTDTQYF. CDR3 sequence (DNA): TGTGCCAGCAGCTTAGCCCCGCCCGGCGGGAGAAGGGGCACAGATACGCAGTATTTT.

The table lists this clonotype with a few counts. The rearrangement links TRBV6-4 to TRBJ2-1, with 14 bases lining up with TRBD2. Germline V gene sequence: CDR1 MRHNA, CDR2 SNTAGT. The V segment lost 3 bases and the J segment 10 bases; nucleotides outside the gene matches: 11. The CDR3 is made up of 17 amino acids. The CDR3 nucleotides read TGTGCCAGCAGTGAGGGGGGACTAGCGGGAGAAGCGAGCGAGCAGTTCTTC. The encoded protein is CASSEGGLAGEASEQFF.

This clonotype was counted between two and nine times. V and J are TRBV27 and TRBJ1-5, with 7 bases aligning to TRBD1. From germline, CDR1 is MNHEY and CDR2 SMNVEV (reference sequence). The CDR3 extends over 19 amino acids. V gave up 5 bases and J gave up 7 bases; unmatched junction bases: 23. This CDR3 is CASSPAYQGGLGVRQPQHF. For the CDR3, the DNA is TGTGCCAGCAGTCCCGCATACCAGGGGGGTCTGGGTGTGAGACAGCCCCAGCATTTT.

This clonotype was counted a few times. The rearrangement uses TRBV12-3 or TRBV12-4 and TRBJ2-2; TRBD1 is a possible D gene (6 bases). Trimming shortened V by 5 bases and J by 4 bases, and 11 bases separated the two germline ends. The CDR3 sequence is 14 residues long. The CDR3 spells CASSNTGSTGELFF. The CDR3 region has the DNA TGTGCCAGCAGTAACACAGGGAGCACCGGGGAGCTGTTTTTT.